Presented here are 11 T cell receptor beta chains from one specimen sequenced in a study of blood T cells in healthy people across ages. Through a sample-barcoded 5' primer and a J-beta primer mix, a second PCR was run for roughly 7 to 12 cycles. Each CDR3 protein is one row after TCRdb ran MiXCR on the 5' RACE reads. Of 450,000 to 600,000 distinct CDR3 sequences listed, about 29% are singletons. This sample also appeared in a second study, on T cells of mothers and their children.

Sequenced material: blood. Every receptor here comes from a boy aged 2 to 10 in good health.

This clonotype was counted only a few times. The V and J genes are TRBV14 and TRBJ2-5, with TRBD2 identical over 7 bases. After removal of 0 bases from V and 9 bases from J, the junction contained 10 bases not matched to a gene. Germline lookup yields CDR1 SGHDN and CDR2 FVKESK. The CDR3 consists of 15 residues. CDR3: CASSQDGRWGGPQYF. DNA of the CDR3: TGTGCCAGCAGCCAAGACGGTCGGTGGGGGGGACCCCAGTACTTC.

This clonotype was picked up a small number of times. The chain employs TRBV11-2 and TRBJ2-5, with D possibly TRBD2 on 6 matching bases. Germline V gene data show CDR1 as SGHAT and CDR2 as FQNNGV. V lost 0 bases, J lost 3 bases, and 11 bases lay in between. This CDR3 has 15 amino acids. In DNA form, the CDR3 reads TGTGCCAGCAGCTTAGACGGGAGTCTGGAAGAGACCCAGTACTTC. Translating gives CASSLDGSLEETQYF.

This clonotype was counted between two and nine times. Sequence at one end of the junction differs from germline and may be a read error. The rearrangement joins TRBV7-9 to TRBJ2-5, with D perhaps assigned TRBD1 or TRBD2 (6 bases each). The CDR3 sequence is 14 residues long. The germline V gene encodes CDR1 SEHNR and CDR2 FQNEAQ (reference sequence). This CDR3 reads CASSFRGMEGRQLF. In DNA form, the CDR3 reads TGTGCCAGCAGCTTCAGGGGCATGGAGGGACGGCAGCTCTTC.

This clonotype was seen only a few times. The chain uses TRBV7-2 and TRBJ2-7; 10 positions match TRBD2. CDR1 and CDR2 (germline): SGHTA, FQGNSA. Trimming at V came to 1 base and at J to 6 bases, leaving 3 bases not matched to a gene. The CDR3 is 14 residues long. The CDR3 sequence: CASSLGGLAVEQYF. The CDR3 DNA reads as TGTGCCAGCAGCTTAGGTGGACTAGCGGTCGAGCAGTACTTC.

Only a few counts were recorded for this clonotype. This sequence joins TRBV20-1 and TRBJ2-3; 7 bases map to TRBD1. The germline V gene has CDR1 DFQATT and CDR2 SNEGSKA (reference sequence). This CDR3 spans 15 amino acids. After removal of 5 bases from V and 2 bases from J, the junction contained 10 bases not matched to a gene. CDR3 residues: CSAGGRDSYTDTQYF. In nucleotides, the CDR3 is TGCAGTGCTGGAGGCCGGGACAGTTACACAGATACGCAGTATTTT.

The chain carries TRBV9 and TRBJ1-2; the D is unclear. The CDR3 runs to 15 residues. The V end was cut by 0 bases, the J end by 2 bases, with 11 bases between. Germline V gene data show CDR1 as SGDLS and CDR2 as YYNGEE. The CDR3: CASSVDGTINYGYTF. DNA for the CDR3: TGTGCCAGCAGCGTAGACGGAACCATCAACTATGGCTACACCTTC.

V is TRBV3-1 and J is TRBJ2-5, with a weak D call TRBD2 (6 bases). Trimming cost V 3 bases and J 11 bases, with 16 bases left between them. Germline assignment: CDR1 LGHDT and CDR2 YNNKEL (reference sequence). CDR3 length: 13 amino acids. CDR3 DNA: TGTGCCAGCAGCCAGGGGACTTTCGGGGATCAGTACTTC. The encoded protein is CASSQGTFGDQYF.

This clonotype occurred once. The chain has TRBV2 and TRBJ1-4; TRBD1 is a possible D gene (5 bases). CDR3 length equals 13 residues. V lost 3 bases and J 5 bases, leaving 7 bases between the germline ends. Germline CDR1 and CDR2: SNHLY and FYNNEI. CDR3 region: CASSEGPNEKLFF. CDR3 bases: TGTGCCAGCAGTGAGGGACCGAATGAAAAACTGTTTTTT.

The rearrangement joins TRBV3-1 to TRBJ2-4; 10 bases agree with TRBD2. V trimming: 0 bases; J trimming: 1 base; junction bases outside the gene matches: 3. The CDR3 loop spans 17 amino acids. Germline CDR1 and CDR2: LGHDT and YNNKEL (reference sequence). The CDR3 nucleotides are TGTGCCAGCAGCCAAGATGAGCGGGAGGGCGCCAAAAACATTCAGTACTTC. Its protein product is CASSQDEREGAKNIQYF.

The V gene is TRBV20-1, the J gene TRBJ2-5, with 11 bases aligning to TRBD2. The end of the DNA fits TRBJ2-7 better, so the J call may be wrong. This CDR3 region has 15 residues. Germline CDR1 DFQATT, CDR2 SNEGSKA (reference sequence). This CDR3 reads CSARDTSGGYYEQYF. CDR3 sequence (DNA): TGCAGTGCTAGAGATACTAGCGGGGGTTACTACGAGCAGTACTTC.

In DNA, the CDR3 is TGTGCCAGCAGCTTTAGCGGGGCAGGGGCTCAGCCCCAGCATTTT. Its translation: CASSFSGAGAQPQHF. The rearrangement uses TRBV7-8 and TRBJ1-5; TRBD1 is a possible D gene (6 bases). This CDR3 contains 15 residues. Germline values: CDR1 SGHVS, CDR2 FQNEAQ. Trimming cost V 3 bases and J 6 bases, with 15 bases left between them. The full variable domain, with the rest looked up from reference TRBV7-8 and TRBJ1-5, is GAGVSQSPRYKVAKRGQDVALRCDPISGHVSLFWYQQALGQGPEFLTYFQNEAQLDKSGLPSDRFFAERPEGSVSTLKIQRTQQEDSAVYLCASSFSGAGAQPQHFGDGTRLSIL.